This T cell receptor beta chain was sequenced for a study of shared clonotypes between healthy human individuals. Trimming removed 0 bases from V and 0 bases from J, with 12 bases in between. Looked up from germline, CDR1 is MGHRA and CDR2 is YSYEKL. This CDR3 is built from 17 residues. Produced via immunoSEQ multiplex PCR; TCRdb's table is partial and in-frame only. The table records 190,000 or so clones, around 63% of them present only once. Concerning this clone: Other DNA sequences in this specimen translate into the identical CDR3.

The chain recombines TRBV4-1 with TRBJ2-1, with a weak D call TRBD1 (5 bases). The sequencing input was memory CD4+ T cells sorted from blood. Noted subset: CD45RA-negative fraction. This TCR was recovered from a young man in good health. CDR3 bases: TGCGCCAGCAGCCAAGATCAGCGCGGACACTCCTACAATGAGCAGTTCTTC. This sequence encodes CASSQDQRGHSYNEQFF.